What follows describes a single TCR beta chain. Its antigen is still unknown. This specimen belongs to a study of graft-versus-host responses after intestinal transplantation. Study at large: Transplant types were multivisceral, liver-intestinal, or isolated intestinal. Each recipient received anti-thymocyte globulin induction, then tacrolimus and steroids for approximately three years.

Sequenced by immunoSEQ multiplex PCR; TCRdb stores in-frame clones only, minus some. This sample has nearly 110,000 clones; 87% occur once, and the top ten carry around 0.76%. Study-level findings and limits: Graft-donor T cell macrochimerism coincided with high graft-versus-host to host-versus-graft clonal ratios in allografts. Investigators detected GvH clones in recipient marrow, with some emerging earlier in ileum or blood.

Germline V gives CDR1 MNHNS, CDR2 SASEGT. The length of the CDR3 is 14 residues. Deletions cut 4 bases from V and 0 bases from J, with 7 bases between. The clonotype originates from a human donor who was the organ donor for an intestinal transplant. This sample comprised unstimulated CD4+ T cells sorted from spleen or lymph node cells, obtained before transplant. This chain uses TRBV6-1 with TRBJ2-4; no clear D gene. In nucleotides, the CDR3 is TGTGCCAGCAGTGTACCCCTAGCCAAAAACATTCAGTACTTC. Translating gives CASSVPLAKNIQYF.